Below are 22 T cell receptor beta chains sequenced from a single sample in a study of radiation and T cells in renal cell carcinoma. The protocol was immunoSEQ multiplex PCR, while the TCRdb copy is restricted to in-frame clones and leaves out a portion. The sample holds nearly 50,000 clones; approximately 80% are singletons and the top ten take around 29%. Time point in this sample: baseline pretreatment blood. Treatment noted: 15 Gy SBRT to primary tumor, nephrectomy 4 weeks later. Sequences were derived from blood, sampled from a patient whose treatment included radiotherapy and nephrectomy. The receptors derive from an older woman with renal cell carcinoma.

The chain uses TRBV7-2 and TRBJ2-7; unclear D gene. V was shortened by 1 base and J by 2 bases, with 12 bases between the two germline ends. CDR1 and CDR2 (germline): SGHTA, FQGNSA. The CDR3 spans 15 residues. The chain's CDR3 is CASSLVFRLPYEQYF. CDR3 in DNA: TGTGCCAGCAGCTTAGTTTTTAGGCTCCCCTACGAGCAGTACTTC.

The rearrangement links TRBV2 to TRBJ2-3; 12 positions agree with TRBD2. Germline CDR1 and CDR2: SNHLY and FYNNEI. The CDR3 covers 14 residues. V was pared by 7 bases and J by 6 bases, with 5 bases of the junction left unmatched. In DNA, the CDR3 is TGTGCCAGCACCAGGACTAGCGGGACCGATACGCAGTATTTT. Translating it yields CASTRTSGTDTQYF.

The chain links TRBV4-1 to TRBJ2-5; TRBD1 agrees at 11 bases. Germline V gene data show CDR1 as MGHRA and CDR2 as YSYEKL. The CDR3 extends over 15 amino acids. The trim removed 4 bases at V and 0 bases at J, leaving 1 base unmatched. Written as DNA, the CDR3 is TGCGCCAGCAGCCGGGACAGGGGGTACCAAGAGACCCAGTACTTC. It specifies CASSRDRGYQETQYF.

This sequence joins TRBV10-3 and TRBJ2-1; 11 bases line up with TRBD2. V was pared by 10 bases and J by 6 bases, with 11 bases of the junction left unmatched. The germline CDR1 and CDR2 sequences are ENHRY and SYGVKD. The CDR3 runs to 15 residues. The CDR3 bases are TGTGCCACCTTGAATAGCGGGGGGGAGTTCAATGAGCAGTTCTTC. Amino acids: CATLNSGGEFNEQFF.

The chain employs TRBV5-1 and TRBJ2-7, with TRBD1 identical over 9 bases. V dropped 0 bases and J dropped 0; count of bases not matched to a gene: 7. The CDR3 sequence is 17 residues long. Looked up from germline, CDR1 is SGHRS and CDR2 is YFSETQ. The CDR3 DNA sequence: TGCGCCAGCAGCTTGGGATGGGACAGGGCCAGCTCCTACGAGCAGTACTTC. This encodes CASSLGWDRASSYEQYF.

This chain links TRBV4-2 with TRBJ2-5, with 7 bases fitting TRBD1. The V and J ends lost 0 bases and 2 bases, in that order; junction bases with no gene match: 3. Germline V gives CDR1 LGHNA, CDR2 YNFKEQ. This CDR3 has 15 residues. CDR3 loop: CASSQETGRQETQYF. The CDR3, as DNA: TGTGCCAGCAGCCAAGAGACAGGGCGGCAAGAGACCCAGTACTTC.

The chain's CDR3 is CASSIWIANTGELFF. The CDR3 DNA reads as TGTGCCAGTAGTATATGGATCGCGAACACCGGGGAGCTGTTTTTT. This chain joins TRBV19 and TRBJ2-2, with no clear D. CDR1 is LNHDA and CDR2 is SQIVND in the germline V gene (reference sequence). The CDR3 is made up of 15 amino acids. V lost 2 bases, J lost 0 bases, and 7 bases lay in between.

The sample holds one count of this clone. The rearrangement joins TRBV5-1 to TRBJ2-1; D may correspond to TRBD1 or TRBD2 (5 bases each). The CDR3 has 13 residues. Trimming pared 2 bases from V and 6 bases from J, leaving 9 bases between. CDR1 SGHRS and CDR2 YFSETQ come from the germline V gene. The DNA of the CDR3 is TGCGCCAGCAGCTTTGGGGGTCCCAATGAGCAGTTCTTC. This encodes CASSFGGPNEQFF.

This clone was observed a handful of times. This chain uses TRBV7-9 with TRBJ1-1, with D unresolved. This CDR3 is built from 13 residues. Germline-derived CDR1 and CDR2 are SEHNR and FQNEAQ (reference sequence). V lost 5 bases to trimming and J lost 6 bases, with 13 bases between them. CDR3 nucleotides: TGTGCCAGCAGCCCTTCATACGGATCTGAAGCTTTCTTT. Protein: CASSPSYGSEAFF.

J is TRBJ2-1 and V is TRBV11-2; 12 bases line up with TRBD2. From germline, CDR1 is SGHAT and CDR2 FQNNGV. This CDR3 region has 17 residues. V trimming: 5 bases; J trimming: 2 bases; junction bases outside the gene matches: 7. The CDR3 region is CASSQTSGGATYNEQFF. The CDR3 DNA sequence: TGTGCCAGCAGCCAGACTAGCGGGGGTGCGACCTACAATGAGCAGTTCTTC.

The chain recombines TRBV2 with TRBJ2-2; D is ambiguous. The CDR3 is 15 amino acids. Per germline, CDR1 SNHLY and CDR2 FYNNEI. Trimming removed 1 base at V and 0 bases at J, with 6 bases between. CDR3 in DNA: TGTGCCAGCAGTGAAGGGGTAGCGAACACCGGGGAGCTGTTTTTT. This sequence encodes CASSEGVANTGELFF. Combining the CDR3 with reference TRBV2 and TRBJ2-2 gives the whole variable domain EPEVTQTPSHQVTQMGQEVILRCVPISNHLYFYWYRQILGQKVEFLVSFYNNEISEKSEIFDDQFSVERPDGSNFTLKIRSTKLEDSAMYFCASSEGVANTGELFFGEGSRLTVL.

The chain recombines TRBV7-2 with TRBJ2-6; D gene uncertain. Germline-derived CDR1 and CDR2 are SGHTA and FQGNSA. The CDR3 totals 16 residues. V dropped 7 bases and J dropped 4 bases, with 17 bases sitting between them. This CDR3 reads CASTPLSRSGANVLTF. The CDR3 bases are TGTGCCAGCACCCCGCTTAGCAGGAGCGGGGCCAACGTCCTGACTTTC.

This clone is labeled medium-sized. The rearrangement links TRBV10-3 to TRBJ1-3, with TRBD1 matching over 9 bases. Per germline, CDR1 ENHRY and CDR2 SYGVKD. CDR3 size: 16 residues. V lost 10 bases and J lost 2; bases outside the gene matches: 12. The CDR3 loop is CATEDRGESPGNTIYF. The DNA of the CDR3 is TGTGCCACAGAAGACAGGGGGGAATCTCCTGGAAACACCATATATTTT.

The chain has TRBV5-1 and TRBJ1-3; no clear D gene. CDR3 length: 16 residues. Between the trimmed V and J ends, which lost 0 bases and 1 base, there was a span of 11 bases. Germline CDR1 SGHRS, CDR2 YFSETQ. The CDR3 region has the DNA TGCGCCAGCAGCTTGGCACAGTTACAATCTGGAAACACCATATATTTT. This translates into CASSLAQLQSGNTIYF.

CDR3 nucleotide sequence: TGTGCCAGCAGCTTAAGGAGCGACGAGCAGTACTTC. It yields the protein CASSLRSDEQYF. The chain has TRBV7-9 and TRBJ2-7; D is unresolved. With 2 bases removed from V and 5 bases from J, the gap between germline ends came to 7 bases. CDR3 size: 12 residues. The germline gives CDR1 SEHNR, CDR2 FQNEAQ (reference sequence).

The CDR3 nucleotides read TGTGCCAGCAGCGTCTACGGGGTGCCGACCGGGGAGCTGTTTTTT. Amino acid sequence: CASSVYGVPTGELFF. This chain uses TRBV9 with TRBJ2-2; tentative D call: TRBD2 (5 bases). The CDR3 is made up of 15 amino acids. The V gene's germline CDR1 is SGDLS and CDR2 YYNGEE. The V end lost 2 bases, the J end lost 5 bases, and 13 bases lay between the germline ends.

The CDR3 is CASRRGGQYNEQFF. Written as DNA, the CDR3 is TGTGCCAGCAGAAGAGGGGGACAGTACAATGAGCAGTTCTTC. The genes are TRBV2 and TRBJ2-1, with 7 bases fitting TRBD1. Germline V gene lookup returns CDR1 SNHLY and CDR2 FYNNEI. Losses at the gene ends were 6 bases for V and 4 bases for J; bases not matched to a gene: 6. The CDR3 spans 14 residues.

The gene calls are TRBV7-9 and TRBJ1-1; D is undetermined. Germline assignment: CDR1 SEHNR and CDR2 FQNEAQ (reference sequence). The CDR3 covers 11 residues. Trimming pared 2 bases from V and 5 bases from J, leaving 3 bases between. The CDR3 is CASSLWTEAFF. Written as DNA, the CDR3 is TGTGCCAGCAGCTTATGGACTGAAGCTTTCTTT. Drawing the rest from reference TRBV7-9 and TRBJ1-1, the complete variable domain is DTGVSQNPRHKITKRGQNVTFRCDPISEHNRLYWYRQTLGQGPEFLTYFQNEAQLEKSRLLSDRFSAERPKGSFSTLEIQRTEQGDSAMYLCASSLWTEAFFGQGTRLTVV.

The J gene is TRBJ2-1, the V gene TRBV11-2; no definite D call. CDR1 and CDR2 from the germline V gene are SGHAT and FQNNGV. Trimming took 2 bases from V and 9 from J, leaving 8 bases between them. CDR3 length equals 12 residues. The CDR3 region is CASSLMGSEQFF. The CDR3 DNA is TGTGCCAGCAGCTTAATGGGAAGTGAGCAGTTCTTC.

The rearrangement uses TRBV2 and TRBJ1-4, with D perhaps matching TRBD1 (6 bases). Trimming shortened V by 8 bases and J by 7 bases, and 20 bases separated the two germline ends. The length of the CDR3 is 15 residues. The germline CDR1 and CDR2 sequences are SNHLY and FYNNEI. The CDR3 reads CASDRQGGSSEKLFF. The DNA for the CDR3 is TGTGCCAGCGACCGACAAGGGGGGTCTAGTGAAAAACTGTTTTTT.

This clone was picked up a small number of times. The chain carries TRBV5-6 and TRBJ2-7; 15 bases line up with TRBD2. The trim removed 3 bases at V and 7 bases at J, leaving 5 bases unmatched. Germline assignment: CDR1 SGHDT and CDR2 YYEEEE. This CDR3 contains 15 residues. The CDR3 protein is CASSSSGLAGGEQYF. The CDR3 nucleotides are TGTGCCAGCAGCTCATCAGGACTAGCGGGAGGGGAGCAGTACTTC.

The V gene is TRBV11-3, the J gene TRBJ1-1, with D unresolved. The CDR3 runs 13 residues. Looked up from germline, CDR1 is SGHNT and CDR2 is YENEEA. V shed 3 bases and J shed 3 bases, with 8 bases lying between them. CDR3 nucleotides: TGTGCCAGCAGCTTGAGGGAGGACACTGAAGCTTTCTTT. Residues: CASSLREDTEAFF.